This T cell receptor (beta chain) was identified during a study of cytomegalovirus exposure and HLA in healthy donors. This CDR3 has 13 amino acids. V lost 8 bases and J 4 bases, leaving 14 bases between the germline ends. Germline V gene sequence: CDR1 SGHTA, CDR2 FQGTGA. A multiplex PCR was run with 60 Vbeta primers and 13 Jbeta primers. Only in-frame clones appear in the TCRdb table, and some are missing; sequencing was by immunoSEQ multiplex PCR. There are about 89,000 clones in the sample; 55% to 65% occur only once, and roughly 2% lies in the top ten. The TCR originated in a human donor in good health. V is TRBV7-3 and J is TRBJ1-1; possible D gene TRBD1, 5 bases. Material for sequencing was PBMCs. CDR3 nucleotides: TGTGCCAGCGCCTTTCCGGGGGGCACTGAAGCTTTCTTT. Amino acids: CASAFPGGTEAFF.